This passage covers 24 T cell receptor beta chains from one sample sequenced in a study of OX40 agonist ivuxolimab in advanced cancers. Library preparation employed the immunoSEQ multiplex PCR assay. Sourced from immuneACCESS, this table was stored by TCRdb with only in-frame sequences that have V and J called. A share of the clones is absent; for the studies checked, an unresolved V gene accounts for under half, and the remainder has no known explanation. The sample table shows some 55,000 clones, and about 80% are seen once. The ten largest clones take up around 4.6% of the sample. Sample: CD4+ or CD8+ T cells sorted from blood, taken in a trial of the OX40 agonist ivuxolimab. Receptors originate from an adult with an advanced solid tumor such as melanoma, head and neck, liver or kidney cancer.

The chain is built from TRBV18 and TRBJ2-2; 11 nucleotides agree with TRBD1. The CDR3 runs 17 residues. The ends lost 0 bases at V and 4 bases at J; junction bases unmatched: 4. Looked up from germline, CDR1 is KGHSH and CDR2 is LQKENI. The chain's CDR3 is CASSPPRGQGVTGELFF. The CDR3 coding sequence is TGTGCCAGCTCACCACCCAGGGGACAGGGGGTCACCGGGGAGCTGTTTTTT.

The rearrangement uses TRBV5-1 and TRBJ1-3; D gene uncertain. Trimming took off 0 bases at V and 0 bases at J, with 10 bases between the two ends. The CDR3 has 16 residues. In germline, CDR1 is SGHRS, CDR2 YFSETQ. Here the CDR3 DNA reads TGCGCCAGCAGCTTGGACGGCTTTAGCTCTGGAAACACCATATATTTT. Translated, it gives CASSLDGFSSGNTIYF.

The V call is TRBV7-9, the J call TRBJ2-5; D is unclear. CDR1 SEHNR and CDR2 FQNEAQ come from the germline V gene (reference sequence). V lost 10 bases, J lost 3 bases, and 12 bases lay in between. The CDR3 runs 12 residues. For the CDR3, the DNA is TGTGCCATAGACACGGAAAAAGAGACCCAGTACTTC. This encodes CAIDTEKETQYF.

The sample holds a few counts of this clone. The rearrangement uses TRBV30 and TRBJ2-7, with D perhaps TRBD1 (5 bases). The germline V gene has CDR1 GTSNPN and CDR2 SVGIG (reference sequence). The CDR3 totals 14 residues. V lost 4 bases to trimming and J lost 7 bases, with 20 bases between them. The CDR3 here is CAWTSRTWGPEQYF. DNA for the CDR3: TGTGCCTGGACCTCCCGGACATGGGGTCCTGAGCAGTACTTC.

To note about this clone: Other DNA sequences in the sample encode the same CDR3. This chain links TRBV11-3 with TRBJ1-1; D is unclear. This CDR3 comprises 15 residues. The V end was cut by 5 bases, the J end by 0 bases, with 13 bases between. CDR1 is SGHNT, CDR2 YENEEA, per germline. This chain's CDR3 is CASSPSGRMNTEAFF. Written as DNA, the CDR3 is TGTGCCAGCAGCCCATCGGGGAGAATGAACACTGAAGCTTTCTTT.

The DNA for the CDR3 is TGCGCCAGCAGCTTGGATGGGCCCGGAAACACCATATATTTT. It codes for CASSLDGPGNTIYF. J is TRBJ1-3 and V is TRBV5-1; D gene ambiguous. The CDR3 totals 14 residues. CDR1 SGHRS and CDR2 YFSETQ come from the germline V gene. V was clipped by 0 bases and J by 4 bases, with 8 bases between them.

The chain combines TRBV2 with TRBJ1-2; tentative D call: TRBD1 (5 bases). V lost 7 bases, J lost 8 bases, and 14 bases lay in between. Germline V lookup: CDR1 SNHLY, CDR2 FYNNEI. This CDR3 region has 12 residues. CDR3 region: CASTSEGKGYTF. Written as DNA, the CDR3 is TGTGCCAGCACCTCCGAGGGGAAGGGCTACACCTTC.

This chain connects TRBV14 to TRBJ2-7, with 10 bases fitting TRBD1. There are 16 residues in the CDR3. Germline trimming cut 3 bases from V and 4 bases from J; bases unmatched to any gene: 9. Per germline, CDR1 SGHDN and CDR2 FVKESK. CDR3 coding DNA: TGTGCCAGCAGCCAGGGTTATCCGGGACAGGGGTACGAGCAGTACTTC. It encodes CASSQGYPGQGYEQYF.

The rearrangement joins TRBV7-2 to TRBJ2-3, with 7 bases matching TRBD2. V was clipped by 5 bases and J by 0 bases; unmatched bases: 14. Per the germline V gene, CDR1 is SGHTA and CDR2 is FQGNSA. The CDR3 length is 18 residues. CDR3 in DNA: TGTGCCAGCAGCAGCTTAGGGATGGCTAGCGGCAGCACAGATACGCAGTATTTT. Its protein is CASSSLGMASGSTDTQYF.

V gene TRBV9 combines with J gene TRBJ1-5; D is undetermined. This CDR3 has 15 residues. V was trimmed by 3 bases and J by 0 bases, leaving 10 bases between them. Germline V lookup: CDR1 SGDLS, CDR2 YYNGEE. The CDR3 bases are TGTGCCAGCAGCGCGACGTCCGATAGCAATCAGCCCCAGCATTTT. Its protein product is CASSATSDSNQPQHF.

The CDR3, as DNA: TGTGCCTGGAGAGGCGGGGCCATCACAGGGAACACTGAAGCTTTCTTT. Translated, it gives CAWRGGAITGNTEAFF. The chain uses TRBV30 and TRBJ1-1, with D possibly TRBD1 on 5 matching bases. The CDR3 is 16 residues long. V was clipped by 3 bases and J by 1 base, with 18 bases between them. Looked up from germline, CDR1 is GTSNPN and CDR2 is SVGIG (reference sequence).

The genes are TRBV6-6 and TRBJ1-1; the D is unclear. The V end lost 5 bases, the J end lost 5 bases, and 12 bases lay between the germline ends. Germline-derived CDR1 and CDR2 are MNHNY and SVGAGI (reference sequence). The CDR3 has 13 amino acids. In nucleotides, the CDR3 is TGTGCCAGCAGTCCCCGATTGTCGACTGAAGCTTTCTTT. Its translation is CASSPRLSTEAFF.

This clone has a handful of counts. V is TRBV9 and J is TRBJ1-1; 7 bases are a match to TRBD1. V trimming: 4 bases; J trimming: 3 bases; junction bases outside the gene matches: 9. The V gene's germline CDR1 is SGDLS and CDR2 YYNGEE. The CDR3 spans 15 residues. CDR3 DNA: TGTGCCAGCAGCCCTCGGACAGGCGGGGACACTGAAGCTTTCTTT. Amino acids: CASSPRTGGDTEAFF.

This clone was observed a handful of times. The chain carries TRBV6-1 and TRBJ2-2, with 10 bases that match TRBD2. Germline values: CDR1 MNHNS, CDR2 SASEGT. The ends lost 0 bases at V and 6 bases at J; junction bases unmatched: 4. The length of the CDR3 is 16 residues. This CDR3 is CASSEASSGRPGELFF. The CDR3 region has the DNA TGTGCCAGCAGTGAAGCGTCTAGCGGGAGACCCGGGGAGCTGTTTTTT.

Concerning this clone itself: In the same sample, other DNA sequences code for this CDR3. The chain uses TRBV28 and TRBJ1-2, with D unclear. This CDR3 contains 12 residues. The V gene lost 2 bases and the J gene lost 5 bases, with 6 bases spanning the gap. The germline gives CDR1 MDHEN, CDR2 SYDVKM. CDR3 sequence: CASSLGGYGYTF. DNA of the CDR3: TGTGCCAGCAGTTTAGGAGGATATGGCTACACCTTC.

The genes are TRBV2 and TRBJ2-5, with 12 bases that match TRBD1. The germline V gene has CDR1 SNHLY and CDR2 FYNNEI. V lost 6 bases to trimming and J lost 5 bases; unmatched junction nucleotides: 4. The CDR3 consists of 14 residues. The CDR3 protein is CASRRDRGLETQYF. The CDR3 nucleotides read TGTGCCAGCAGGAGGGACAGGGGGCTGGAGACCCAGTACTTC.

The chain uses TRBV27 and TRBJ2-3, with 7 bases lining up with TRBD2. This CDR3 contains 13 residues. V shed 2 bases, J shed 11 bases, and the junction held 7 bases outside the gene matches. Germline V gene sequence: CDR1 MNHEY, CDR2 SMNVEV (reference sequence). The CDR3 coding sequence is TGTGCCAGCAGTTTAAATGGGAGGGGCAAGCAGTATTTT. Amino acid sequence: CASSLNGRGKQYF.

The chain joins TRBV7-2 to TRBJ1-1; D uncertain. The CDR3 has 14 residues. CDR1 is SGHTA, CDR2 FQGNSA, per germline. Trimming stripped 5 bases from V and 1 base from J, with 11 bases between. The CDR3 sequence is CASSPGRGNTEAFF. CDR3 nucleotides: TGTGCCAGCAGCCCGGGCCGGGGGAACACTGAAGCTTTCTTT.

The chain recombines TRBV5-1 with TRBJ2-1; no firm D call. CDR3 length: 14 residues. The ends were cut back, 0 bases at V and 4 bases at J, with 8 bases in the middle. Germline CDR1 is SGHRS and CDR2 is YFSETQ. For the CDR3, the DNA is TGCGCCAGCAGCTTGGTCGGAAGATACAATGAGCAGTTCTTC. The encoded protein is CASSLVGRYNEQFF.

The J gene is TRBJ1-1, the V gene TRBV19; D may be TRBD1 (5 bases). The germline V gene encodes CDR1 LNHDA and CDR2 SQIVND (reference sequence). The V and J ends lost 2 bases and 5 bases respectively, with 12 bases between them. This CDR3 has 14 amino acids. The CDR3 nucleotides are TGTGCCAGTAGTATATCAGGGATCCGGACTGAAGCTTTCTTT. Its translation is CASSISGIRTEAFF. Combining the CDR3 with reference TRBV19 and TRBJ1-1 gives the whole variable domain DGGITQSPKYLFRKEGQNVTLSCEQNLNHDAMYWYRQDPGQGLRLIYYSQIVNDFQKGDIAEGYSVSREKKESFPLTVTSAQKNPTAFYLCASSISGIRTEAFFGQGTRLTVV.

The chain combines TRBV7-2 with TRBJ2-5; 7 nucleotides match TRBD1. The CDR3 spans 15 residues. Germline values: CDR1 SGHTA, CDR2 FQGNSA. The V gene end was trimmed by 2 bases and the J gene end by 5 bases; junction bases not matched to a gene: 8. The CDR3 loop is CASSLLQGEWETQYF. The CDR3 bases are TGTGCCAGCAGCTTATTGCAGGGGGAGTGGGAGACCCAGTACTTC.

V gene TRBV11-3 combines with J gene TRBJ2-1; TRBD2 matches at 9 bases. Germline values: CDR1 SGHNT, CDR2 YENEEA. The V and J ends lost 5 bases and 5 bases, in that order; junction bases with no gene match: 7. The CDR3 spans 15 residues. CDR3 in DNA: TGTGCCAGCAGCCCTAGCGGGGACTTTAACAATGAGCAGTTCTTC. It yields the protein CASSPSGDFNNEQFF. The variable domain in full, completed from reference TRBV11-3 and TRBJ2-1, reads EAGVVQSPRYKIIEKKQPVAFWCNPISGHNTLYWYLQNLGQGPELLIRYENEEAVDDSQLPKDRFSAERLKGVDSTLKIQPAELGDSAVYLCASSPSGDFNNEQFFGPGTRLTVL.

To note about this clone: Other DNA variants within this sample encode the same CDR3. The chain has TRBV5-4 and TRBJ2-5; D might be TRBD2 (6 bases). Germline V gene lookup returns CDR1 SGHNT and CDR2 YYREEE (reference sequence). Trimming stripped 2 bases from V and 5 bases from J, with 19 bases between. CDR3 size: 16 residues. The DNA for the CDR3 is TGTGCCAGCAGCTTTGGACTACAAGGAGGAAGCGAGACCCAGTACTTC. Translated, it gives CASSFGLQGGSETQYF.

The genes are TRBV7-8 and TRBJ1-1; unclear D gene. The V gene's germline CDR1 is SGHVS and CDR2 FQNEAQ. This CDR3 contains 13 residues. Between the trimmed V and J ends, which lost 5 bases and 1 base, there was a span of 8 bases. The CDR3 loop reads CASSPNKNTEAFF. CDR3 sequence (DNA): TGTGCCAGCAGCCCCAACAAGAACACTGAAGCTTTCTTT.